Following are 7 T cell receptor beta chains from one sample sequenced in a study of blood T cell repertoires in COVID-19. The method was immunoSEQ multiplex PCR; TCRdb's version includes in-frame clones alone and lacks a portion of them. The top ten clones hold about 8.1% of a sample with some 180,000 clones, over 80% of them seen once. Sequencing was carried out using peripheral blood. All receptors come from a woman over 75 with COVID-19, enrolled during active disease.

The CDR3 bases are TGTGCCAGCAGCCTGACAGGGGACACTGAAGCTTTCTTT. Translated: CASSLTGDTEAFF. This chain uses TRBV3-1 (or the pseudogene TRBV3-2) with TRBJ1-1; 8 bases map to TRBD1. CDR1 is LGHDT and CDR2 is YNNKEL in the germline V gene (reference sequence). Trimming at V came to 4 bases and at J to 3 bases, leaving 1 base not matched to a gene. CDR3 length equals 13 residues.

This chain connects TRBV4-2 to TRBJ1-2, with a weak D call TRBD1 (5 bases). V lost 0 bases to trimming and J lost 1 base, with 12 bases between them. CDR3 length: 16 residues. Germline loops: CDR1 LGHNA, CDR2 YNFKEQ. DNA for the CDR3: TGTGCCAGCAGCCAAGATGTGGGAACAGGTAACTATGGCTACACCTTC. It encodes CASSQDVGTGNYGYTF.

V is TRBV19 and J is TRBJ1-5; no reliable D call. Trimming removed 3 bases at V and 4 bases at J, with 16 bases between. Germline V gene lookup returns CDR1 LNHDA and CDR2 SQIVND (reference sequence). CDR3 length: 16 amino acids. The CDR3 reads CASSIVDSLRNQPQHF. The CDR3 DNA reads TGTGCCAGTAGTATTGTCGATTCCCTTCGGAATCAGCCCCAGCATTTT.

The CDR3 coding sequence is TGTGCCAGCAGGCTAGCGGGGAGCTCCTACGAGCAGTACTTC. This translates into CASRLAGSSYEQYF. This sequence joins TRBV6-6 and TRBJ2-7; 9 nucleotides align to TRBD2. V lost 6 bases, J lost 0 bases, and 3 bases stayed unmatched. Germline V CDR1 and CDR2: MNHNY, SVGAGI (reference sequence). This CDR3 has 14 residues.

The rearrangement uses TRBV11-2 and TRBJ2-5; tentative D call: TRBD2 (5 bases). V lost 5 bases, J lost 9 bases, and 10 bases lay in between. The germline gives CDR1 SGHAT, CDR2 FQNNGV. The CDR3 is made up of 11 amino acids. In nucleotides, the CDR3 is TGTGCCAGCAGCCCTCAGAGGGCCCAGTACTTC. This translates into CASSPQRAQYF.

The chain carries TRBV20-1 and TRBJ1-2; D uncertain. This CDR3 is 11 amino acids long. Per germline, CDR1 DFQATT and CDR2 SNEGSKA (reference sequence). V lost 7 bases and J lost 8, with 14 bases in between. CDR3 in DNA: TGCAGTGTCGTCCTCCCTCGGGGCTACACCTTC. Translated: CSVVLPRGYTF.

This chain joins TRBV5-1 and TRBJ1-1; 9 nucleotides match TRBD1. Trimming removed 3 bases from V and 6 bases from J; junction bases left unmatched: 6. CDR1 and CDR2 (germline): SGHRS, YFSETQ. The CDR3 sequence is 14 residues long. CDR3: CASSWTGASPEAFF. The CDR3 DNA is TGCGCCAGCAGCTGGACAGGGGCGAGCCCTGAAGCTTTCTTT.